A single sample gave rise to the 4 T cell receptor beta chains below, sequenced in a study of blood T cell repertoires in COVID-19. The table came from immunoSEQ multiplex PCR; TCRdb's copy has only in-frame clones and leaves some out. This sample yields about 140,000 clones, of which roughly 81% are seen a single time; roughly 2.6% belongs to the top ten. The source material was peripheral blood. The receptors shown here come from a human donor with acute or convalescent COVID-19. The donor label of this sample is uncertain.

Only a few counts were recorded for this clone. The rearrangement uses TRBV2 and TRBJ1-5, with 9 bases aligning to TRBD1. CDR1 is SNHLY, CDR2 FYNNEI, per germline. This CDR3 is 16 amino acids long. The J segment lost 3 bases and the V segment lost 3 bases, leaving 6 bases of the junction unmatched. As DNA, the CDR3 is TGTGCCAGCAGTGAGCGCCGGGACAGGGCCAATCAGCCCCAGCATTTT. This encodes CASSERRDRANQPQHF.

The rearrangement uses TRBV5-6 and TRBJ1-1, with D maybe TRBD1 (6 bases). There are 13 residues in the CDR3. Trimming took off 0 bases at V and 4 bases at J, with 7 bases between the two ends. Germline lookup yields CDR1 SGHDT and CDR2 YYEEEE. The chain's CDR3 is CASSLGGGTEAFF. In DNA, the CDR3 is TGTGCCAGCAGCTTGGGAGGGGGCACTGAAGCTTTCTTT.

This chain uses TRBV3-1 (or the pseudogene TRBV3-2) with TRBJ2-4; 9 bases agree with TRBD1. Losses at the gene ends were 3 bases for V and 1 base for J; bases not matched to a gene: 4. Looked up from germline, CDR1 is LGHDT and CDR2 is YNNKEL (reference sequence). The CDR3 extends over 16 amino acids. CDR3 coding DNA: TGTGCCAGCAGCCAGGGGACAGGGTGGGCCAAAAACATTCAGTACTTC. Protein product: CASSQGTGWAKNIQYF.

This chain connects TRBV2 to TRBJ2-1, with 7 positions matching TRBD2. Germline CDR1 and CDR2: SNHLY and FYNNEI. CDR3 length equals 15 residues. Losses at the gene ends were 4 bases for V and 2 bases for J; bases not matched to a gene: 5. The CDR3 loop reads CASSGAGVTYNEQFF. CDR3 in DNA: TGTGCCAGCAGTGGGGCGGGAGTAACCTACAATGAGCAGTTCTTC.